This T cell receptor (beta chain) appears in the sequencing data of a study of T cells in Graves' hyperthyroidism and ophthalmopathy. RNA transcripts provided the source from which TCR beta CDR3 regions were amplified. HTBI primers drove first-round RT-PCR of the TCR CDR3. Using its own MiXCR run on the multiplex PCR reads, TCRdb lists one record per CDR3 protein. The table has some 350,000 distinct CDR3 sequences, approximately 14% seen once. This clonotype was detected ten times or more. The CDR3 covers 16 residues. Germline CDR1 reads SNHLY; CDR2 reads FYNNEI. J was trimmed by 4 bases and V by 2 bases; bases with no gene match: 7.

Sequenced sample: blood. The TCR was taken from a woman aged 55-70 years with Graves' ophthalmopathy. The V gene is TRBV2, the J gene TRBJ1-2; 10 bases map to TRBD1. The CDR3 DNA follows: TGTGCCAGCAGTGAATCCTCGGGACAGGGGTTCTATGGCTACACCTTC. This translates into CASSESSGQGFYGYTF.